This T cell receptor (beta chain) comes out of a study of shared clonotypes between healthy human individuals. Overall study results and limits: Only blood was sampled; tissue repertoires likely differ.

Assay used: immunoSEQ multiplex PCR; TCRdb lists only in-frame clones, some missing. The data show approximately 1.5 million clones, about 98% seen once. As concerns this clone: As yet, its antigen is unknown.

The CDR3 has 15 residues. V was pared by 1 base and J by 3 bases, with 12 bases between. Germline lookup yields CDR1 KGHSH and CDR2 LQKENI. The rearrangement joins TRBV18 to TRBJ1-1; weak D call: TRBD1 (5 bases). The clonotype was recovered from a man under 40 in good health. The sample comprised naive CD4+ T cells sorted from blood. Indicated subset: CD45RA+ positively selected. In DNA, the CDR3 is TGTGCCAGCTCACCACGGTTCAGGGCGGACACTGAAGCTTTCTTT. Protein: CASSPRFRADTEAFF.